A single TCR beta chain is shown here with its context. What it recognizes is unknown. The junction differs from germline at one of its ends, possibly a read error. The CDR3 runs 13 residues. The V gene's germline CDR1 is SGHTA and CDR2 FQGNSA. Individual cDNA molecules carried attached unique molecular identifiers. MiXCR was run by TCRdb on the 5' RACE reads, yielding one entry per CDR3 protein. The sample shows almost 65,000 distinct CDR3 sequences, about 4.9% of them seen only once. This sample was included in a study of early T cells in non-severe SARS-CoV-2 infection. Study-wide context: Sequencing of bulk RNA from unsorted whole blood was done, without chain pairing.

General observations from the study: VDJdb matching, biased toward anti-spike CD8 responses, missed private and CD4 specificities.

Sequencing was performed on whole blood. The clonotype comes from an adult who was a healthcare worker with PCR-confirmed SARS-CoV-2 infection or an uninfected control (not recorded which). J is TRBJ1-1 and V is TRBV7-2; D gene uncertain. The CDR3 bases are TGTGCCAGCCGCTTCGGAAGGAACACTGAAGCTTTCTTT. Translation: CASRFGRNTEAFF.